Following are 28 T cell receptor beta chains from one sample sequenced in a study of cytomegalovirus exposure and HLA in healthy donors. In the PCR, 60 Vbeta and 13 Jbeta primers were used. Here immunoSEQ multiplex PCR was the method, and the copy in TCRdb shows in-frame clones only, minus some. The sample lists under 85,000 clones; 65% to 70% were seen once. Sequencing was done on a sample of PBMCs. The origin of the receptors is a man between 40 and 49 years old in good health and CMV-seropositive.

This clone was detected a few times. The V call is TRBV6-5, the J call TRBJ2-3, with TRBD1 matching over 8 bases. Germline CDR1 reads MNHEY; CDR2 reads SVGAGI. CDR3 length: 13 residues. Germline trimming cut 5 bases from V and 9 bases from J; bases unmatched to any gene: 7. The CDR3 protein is CASSREQGATQYF. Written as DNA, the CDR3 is TGTGCCAGCAGTCGGGAGCAGGGGGCAACGCAGTATTTT.

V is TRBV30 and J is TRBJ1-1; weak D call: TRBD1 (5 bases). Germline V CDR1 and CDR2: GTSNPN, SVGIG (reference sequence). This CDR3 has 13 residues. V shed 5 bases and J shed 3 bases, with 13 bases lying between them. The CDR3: CAWRASGDTEAFF. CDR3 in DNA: TGTGCCTGGCGGGCCTCGGGGGACACTGAAGCTTTCTTT.

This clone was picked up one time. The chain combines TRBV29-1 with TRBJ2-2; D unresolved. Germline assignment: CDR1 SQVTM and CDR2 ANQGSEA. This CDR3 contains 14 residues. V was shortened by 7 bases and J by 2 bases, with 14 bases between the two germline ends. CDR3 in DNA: TGCAGCGCACTCGGTCTCCTTAACACCGGGGAGCTGTTTTTT. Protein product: CSALGLLNTGELFF.

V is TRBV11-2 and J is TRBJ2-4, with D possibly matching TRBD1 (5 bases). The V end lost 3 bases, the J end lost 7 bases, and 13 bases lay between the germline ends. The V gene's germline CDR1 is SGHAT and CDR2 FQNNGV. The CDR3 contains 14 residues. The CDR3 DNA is TGTGCCAGCAGCTTGGAGTCAGGGTTCAACATTCAGTACTTC. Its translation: CASSLESGFNIQYF. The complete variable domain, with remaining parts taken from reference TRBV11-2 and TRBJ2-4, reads EAGVAQSPRYKIIEKRQSVAFWCNPISGHATLYWYQQILGQGPKLLIQFQNNGVVDDSQLPKDRFSAERLKGVDSTLKIQPAKLEDSAVYLCASSLESGFNIQYFGAGTRLSVL.

The CDR3 spells CASIVTETNYGYTF. As DNA, the CDR3 is TGTGCCAGCATTGTGACAGAGACAAACTATGGCTACACCTTC. The rearrangement uses TRBV2 and TRBJ1-2; D is possibly TRBD1 (5 bases). The CDR3 extends over 14 amino acids. The V gene's germline CDR1 is SNHLY and CDR2 FYNNEI. Trimming cost V 7 bases and J 2 bases, with 14 bases left between them.

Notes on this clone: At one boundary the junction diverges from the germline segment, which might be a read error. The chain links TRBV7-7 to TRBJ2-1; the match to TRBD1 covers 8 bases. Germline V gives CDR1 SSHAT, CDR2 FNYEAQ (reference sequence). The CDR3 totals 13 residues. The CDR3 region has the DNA TGTGCTAGCAGCACCGGACAGGGCGGTGAGCAGTTCTTC. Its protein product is CASSTGQGGEQFF. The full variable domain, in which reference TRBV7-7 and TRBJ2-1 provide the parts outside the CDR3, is GAGVSQSPRYKVTKRGQDVTLRCDPISSHATLYWYQQALGQGPEFLTYFNYEAQPDKSGLPSDRFSAERPEGSISTLTIQRTEQRDSAMYRCASSTGQGGEQFFGPGTRLTVL.

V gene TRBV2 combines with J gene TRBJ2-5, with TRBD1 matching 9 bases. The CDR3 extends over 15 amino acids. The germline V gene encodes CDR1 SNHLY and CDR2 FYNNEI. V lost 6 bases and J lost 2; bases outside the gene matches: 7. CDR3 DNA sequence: TGTGCCAGCAGCGCGGGACAGGGCGGACAAGAGACCCAGTACTTC. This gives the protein CASSAGQGGQETQYF.

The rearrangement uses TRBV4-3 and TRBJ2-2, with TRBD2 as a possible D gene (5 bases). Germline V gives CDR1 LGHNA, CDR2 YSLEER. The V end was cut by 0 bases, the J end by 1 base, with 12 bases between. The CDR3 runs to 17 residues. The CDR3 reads CASSQERGSGNTGELFF. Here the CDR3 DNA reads TGCGCCAGCAGCCAAGAAAGAGGGAGCGGGAACACCGGGGAGCTGTTTTTT.

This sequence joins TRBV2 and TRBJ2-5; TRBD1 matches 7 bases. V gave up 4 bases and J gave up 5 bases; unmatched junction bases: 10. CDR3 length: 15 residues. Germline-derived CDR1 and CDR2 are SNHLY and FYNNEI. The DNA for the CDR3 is TGTGCCAGCAGTGCCCTAACGACAGGGAAGGAGACCCAGTACTTC. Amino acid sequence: CASSALTTGKETQYF. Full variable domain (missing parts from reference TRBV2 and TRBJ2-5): EPEVTQTPSHQVTQMGQEVILRCVPISNHLYFYWYRQILGQKVEFLVSFYNNEISEKSEIFDDQFSVERPDGSNFTLKIRSTKLEDSAMYFCASSALTTGKETQYFGPGTRLLVL.

In DNA form, the CDR3 reads TGTGCCAGCAGTTACTCGCGGGAGGGCGGTGATACGCAGTATTTT. Its protein is CASSYSREGGDTQYF. V and J are TRBV6-5 and TRBJ2-3; 9 bases fit TRBD2. This CDR3 has 15 residues. Germline CDR1 and CDR2: MNHEY and SVGAGI. J gave up 6 bases and V 0 bases, and 4 bases lay outside the gene matches.

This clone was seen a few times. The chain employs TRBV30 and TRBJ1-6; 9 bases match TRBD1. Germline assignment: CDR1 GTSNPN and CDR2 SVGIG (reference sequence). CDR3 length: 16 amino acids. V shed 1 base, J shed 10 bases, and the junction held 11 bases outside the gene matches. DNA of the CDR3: TGTGCCTGGAGTGGCCTTCGGACAGGGGATATCTCACCCCTCCACTTT. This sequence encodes CAWSGLRTGDISPLHF.

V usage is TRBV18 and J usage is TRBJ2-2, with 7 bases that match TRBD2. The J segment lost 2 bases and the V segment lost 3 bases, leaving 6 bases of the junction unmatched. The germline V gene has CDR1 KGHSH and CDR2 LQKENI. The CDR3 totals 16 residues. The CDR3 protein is CASSPAGDANTGELFF. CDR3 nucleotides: TGTGCCAGCTCACCGGCGGGAGATGCTAACACCGGGGAGCTGTTTTTT.

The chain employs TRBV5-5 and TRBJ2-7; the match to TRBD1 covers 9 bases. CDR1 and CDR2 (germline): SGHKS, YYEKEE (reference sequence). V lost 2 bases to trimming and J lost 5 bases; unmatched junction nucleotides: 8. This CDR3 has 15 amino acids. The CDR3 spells CASSLPGQGLDEQYF. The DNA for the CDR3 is TGTGCCAGCAGCTTACCGGGACAGGGATTGGACGAGCAGTACTTC.

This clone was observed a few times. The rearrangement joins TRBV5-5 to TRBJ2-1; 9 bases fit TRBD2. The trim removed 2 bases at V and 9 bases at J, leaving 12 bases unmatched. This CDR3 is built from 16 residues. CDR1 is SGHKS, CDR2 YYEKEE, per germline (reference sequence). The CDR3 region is CASSFGGAGGPVEQFF. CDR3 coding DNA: TGTGCCAGCAGCTTCGGGGGCGCGGGGGGGCCGGTTGAGCAGTTCTTC.

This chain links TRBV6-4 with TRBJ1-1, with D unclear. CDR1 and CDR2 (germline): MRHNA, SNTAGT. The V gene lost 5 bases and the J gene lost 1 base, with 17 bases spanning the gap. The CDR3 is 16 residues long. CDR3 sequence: CASSPRYPGPNTEAFF. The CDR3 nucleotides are TGTGCCAGCAGTCCCAGGTATCCAGGCCCGAACACTGAAGCTTTCTTT.

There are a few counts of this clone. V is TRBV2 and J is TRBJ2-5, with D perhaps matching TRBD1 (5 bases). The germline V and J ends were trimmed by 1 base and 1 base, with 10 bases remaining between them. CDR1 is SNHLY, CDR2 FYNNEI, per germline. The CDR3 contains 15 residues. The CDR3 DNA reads TGTGCCAGCAGTGAAGGTTGGGGCAGCCAAGAGACCCAGTACTTC. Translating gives CASSEGWGSQETQYF.

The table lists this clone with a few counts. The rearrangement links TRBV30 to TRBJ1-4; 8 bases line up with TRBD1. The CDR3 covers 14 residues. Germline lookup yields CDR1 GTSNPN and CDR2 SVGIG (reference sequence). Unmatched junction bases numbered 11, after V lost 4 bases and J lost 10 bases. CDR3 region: CAWNTGQGIAKLFF. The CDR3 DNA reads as TGTGCCTGGAACACCGGACAGGGTATTGCAAAACTGTTTTTT. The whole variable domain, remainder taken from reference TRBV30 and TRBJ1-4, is SQTIHQWPATLVQPVGSPLSLECTVEGTSNPNLYWYRQAAGRGLQLLFYSVGIGQISSEVPQNLSASRPQDRQFILSSKKLLLSDSGFYLCAWNTGQGIAKLFFGSGTQLSVL.

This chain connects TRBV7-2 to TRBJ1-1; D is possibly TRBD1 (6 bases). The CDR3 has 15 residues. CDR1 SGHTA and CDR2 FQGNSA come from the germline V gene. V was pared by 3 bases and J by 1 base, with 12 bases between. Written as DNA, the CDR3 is TGTGCCAGCAGCTTGGCCCCGACAGGGAACACTGAAGCTTTCTTT. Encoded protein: CASSLAPTGNTEAFF.

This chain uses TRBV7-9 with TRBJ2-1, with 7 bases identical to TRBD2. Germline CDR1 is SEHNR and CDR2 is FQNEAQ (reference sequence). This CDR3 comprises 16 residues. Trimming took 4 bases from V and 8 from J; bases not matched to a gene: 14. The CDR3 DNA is TGTGCCAGCAGCTCGGGCCGGACTAGTATCAACCATGAGCAGTTCTTC. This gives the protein CASSSGRTSINHEQFF.

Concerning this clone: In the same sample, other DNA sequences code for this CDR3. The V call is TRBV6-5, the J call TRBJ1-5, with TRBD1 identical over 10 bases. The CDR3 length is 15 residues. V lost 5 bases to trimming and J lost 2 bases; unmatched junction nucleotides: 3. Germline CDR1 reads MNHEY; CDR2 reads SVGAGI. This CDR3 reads CASSGDRGGNQPQHF. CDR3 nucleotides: TGTGCCAGCAGTGGGGACAGGGGAGGCAATCAGCCCCAGCATTTT.

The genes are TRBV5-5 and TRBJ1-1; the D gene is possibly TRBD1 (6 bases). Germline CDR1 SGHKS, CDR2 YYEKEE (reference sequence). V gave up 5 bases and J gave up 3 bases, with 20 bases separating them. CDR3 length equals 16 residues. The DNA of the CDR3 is TGTGCCAGCAGAATCAAAGCAGGGGCGCTGGACACTGAAGCTTTCTTT. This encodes CASRIKAGALDTEAFF. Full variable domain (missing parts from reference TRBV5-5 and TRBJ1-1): DAGVTQSPTHLIKTRGQQVTLRCSPISGHKSVSWYQQVLGQGPQFIFQYYEKEERGRGNFPDRFSARQFPNYSSELNVNALLLGDSALYLCASRIKAGALDTEAFFGQGTRLTVV.

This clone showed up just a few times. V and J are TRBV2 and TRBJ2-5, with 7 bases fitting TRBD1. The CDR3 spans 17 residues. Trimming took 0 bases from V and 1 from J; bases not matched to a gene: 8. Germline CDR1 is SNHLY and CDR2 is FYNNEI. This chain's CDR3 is CASSEASPGGGQETQYF. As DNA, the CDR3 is TGTGCCAGCAGTGAAGCGTCCCCAGGGGGTGGCCAAGAGACCCAGTACTTC.

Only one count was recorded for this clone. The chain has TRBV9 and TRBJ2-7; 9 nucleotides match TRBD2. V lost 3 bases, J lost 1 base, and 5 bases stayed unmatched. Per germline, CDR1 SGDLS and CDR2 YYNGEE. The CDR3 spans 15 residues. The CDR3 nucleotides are TGTGCCAGCAGCGAGGGGGGACTAGCATCCTACGAGCAGTACTTC. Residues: CASSEGGLASYEQYF. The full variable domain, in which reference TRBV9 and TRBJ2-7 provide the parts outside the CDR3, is DSGVTQTPKHLITATGQRVTLRCSPRSGDLSVYWYQQSLDQGLQFLIQYYNGEERAKGNILERFSAQQFPDLHSELNLSSLELGDSALYFCASSEGGLASYEQYFGPGTRLTVT.

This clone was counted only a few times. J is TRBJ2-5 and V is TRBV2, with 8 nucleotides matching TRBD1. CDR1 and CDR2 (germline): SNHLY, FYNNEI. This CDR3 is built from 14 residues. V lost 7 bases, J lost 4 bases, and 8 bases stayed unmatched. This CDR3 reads CASMLTGVGETQYF. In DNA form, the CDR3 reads TGTGCCAGCATGCTGACAGGGGTCGGAGAGACCCAGTACTTC.

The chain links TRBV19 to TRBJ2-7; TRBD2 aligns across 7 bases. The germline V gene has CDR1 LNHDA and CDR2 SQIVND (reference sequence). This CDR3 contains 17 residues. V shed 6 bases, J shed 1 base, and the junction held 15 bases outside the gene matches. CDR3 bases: TGTGCCAGTAGCAAAAGGGAGGTGACGGGGGGTTCCTACGAGCAGTACTTC. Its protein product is CASSKREVTGGSYEQYF.

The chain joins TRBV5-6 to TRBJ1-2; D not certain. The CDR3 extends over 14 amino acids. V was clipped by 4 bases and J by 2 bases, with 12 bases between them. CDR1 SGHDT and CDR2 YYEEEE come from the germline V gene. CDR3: CASSLVQLNYGYTF. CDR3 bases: TGTGCCAGCAGCCTCGTGCAACTCAACTATGGCTACACCTTC.

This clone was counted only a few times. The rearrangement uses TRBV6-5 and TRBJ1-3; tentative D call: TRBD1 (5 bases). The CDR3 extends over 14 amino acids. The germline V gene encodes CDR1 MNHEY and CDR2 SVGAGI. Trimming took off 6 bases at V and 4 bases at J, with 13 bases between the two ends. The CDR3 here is CASRGGFTGNTIYF. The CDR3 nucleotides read TGTGCCAGCAGGGGGGGGTTCACAGGAAACACCATATATTTT.

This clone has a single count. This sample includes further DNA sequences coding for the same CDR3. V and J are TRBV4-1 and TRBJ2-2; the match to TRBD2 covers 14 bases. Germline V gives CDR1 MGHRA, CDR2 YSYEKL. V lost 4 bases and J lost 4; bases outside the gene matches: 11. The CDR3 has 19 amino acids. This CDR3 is CASSRNPGLAGATTGELFF. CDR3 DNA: TGCGCCAGCAGCCGGAATCCGGGACTAGCGGGGGCGACCACCGGGGAGCTGTTTTTT.